The entry below describes one T cell receptor (beta chain). Repertoires were generated with immunoSEQ multiplex PCR, while TCRdb's copy carries only in-frame clones and drops some. Of under 35,000 clones listed, approximately 81% are singletons. J gave up 3 bases and V 1 base, and 3 bases lay outside the gene matches. CDR3 size: 15 residues. Looked up from germline, CDR1 is SGHTA and CDR2 is FQGTGA. This sample was included in a study of T cell changes during pregnancy in multiple sclerosis. The chain carries TRBV7-3 and TRBJ2-3, with TRBD2 matching over 8 bases. The source was CD8+ T cells from peripheral blood mononuclear cells, collected after pregnancy. The TCR sequence derives from a female donor with multiple sclerosis, enrolled in a pregnancy study. The CDR3 sequence: CASSLMAGGTDTQYF. The CDR3 DNA sequence: TGTGCCAGCAGCTTAATGGCGGGGGGAACAGATACGCAGTATTTT.